Listed below are T cell receptor beta chains from one sample, sequenced in a study of OX40 agonist ivuxolimab in advanced cancers. Repertoires were generated with immunoSEQ multiplex PCR, while TCRdb's copy carries only in-frame clones and drops some. The top ten hold approximately 11% of the sample, which has 46,000 or so clones, more than 85% seen once. The sample here was CD4+ or CD8+ T cells sorted from blood, taken in a trial of the OX40 agonist ivuxolimab. These receptors all stem from an adult with an advanced solid tumor such as melanoma, head and neck, liver or kidney cancer. CDR3s leave out the opening cysteine and the closing phenylalanine or tryptophan.

v_gene,j_gene,len,CDR3aa
TRBV7-9,TRBJ2-2,13,ASSPRAFRTGELF
TRBV4-3,TRBJ2-2,13,ASSQDRGLIGELF
TRBV6-5,TRBJ1-3,11,ASSYAQGNTIY
TRBV23-1,TRBJ2-1,10,ASSLLNGGQF
TRBV4-1,TRBJ2-7,14,ASSQDSPRESYEQY
TRBV4-1,TRBJ2-7,13,ASSQDQGATYEQY
TRBV9,TRBJ2-3,12,ASSVDGSTDTQY
TRBV2,TRBJ2-3,15,ASSEALMSGSGDTQY
TRBV4-1,TRBJ2-3,15,ASSQGPIGGIADTQY
TRBV13,TRBJ2-7,13,ASSSQGVGAYEQY
TRBV4-1,TRBJ1-5,12,ASSPLDKNQPQH
TRBV7-8,TRBJ2-7,16,ASSLAMRTETSSYEQY
TRBV19,TRBJ1-1,13,ATAGQGKTHTEAF
TRBV4-1,TRBJ2-5,14,ASSHGYVTSEETQY
TRBV5-6,TRBJ1-3,9,ASSFGNTIY
TRBV7-9,TRBJ2-1,13,ASSLEEREANEQF
TRBV4-3,TRBJ1-3,13,ASSHGSGQGNTIY
TRBV5-4,TRBJ1-1,12,ASSLEQANTEAF
TRBV10-2,TRBJ1-5,12,ASSTDRGGQPQH
TRBV4-1,TRBJ1-6,13,ASSQGGQGKSPLH
TRBV14,TRBJ2-7,14,ASSQFRGAGAYEQY
TRBV27,TRBJ1-5,11,ASSLWGNQPQH
TRBV7-6,TRBJ2-5,12,ASSLLATQETQY
TRBV7-9,TRBJ2-2,14,ASSLRGGRETGELF
TRBV9,TRBJ2-2,13,ASSPPTSGTGELF
TRBV7-6,TRBJ1-5,12,ASSPWTNDQPQH
TRBV7-6,TRBJ1-3,10,ASRGVVDTIY
TRBV28,TRBJ2-2,14,ASSFGVTGGTGELF
TRBV6-5,TRBJ1-2,12,ASSYSLQGRSYT
TRBV7-8,TRBJ1-5,13,ASSPGQGPIQPQH
TRBV9,TRBJ2-2,16,ASRGTGTSGGSTGELF
TRBV5-6,TRBJ1-1,12,ASSLVAGGMKAF
TRBV6-6,TRBJ2-7,12,ASSYGDRRGEQY
TRBV11-2,TRBJ1-1,13,ASSQRTGMNTEAF
TRBV13,TRBJ2-1,13,ASSRSYSSYNEQF
TRBV9,TRBJ2-2,13,ASKSGGPNTGELF
TRBV7-9,TRBJ2-7,14,ASSFYDRGGGYEQY
TRBV6-6,TRBJ2-1,14,ASRHLGTEFPYEQF
TRBV4-3,TRBJ2-7,14,ASSLTFVDPSYEQY
TRBV20-1,TRBJ2-7,9,SAPRGYEQY
TRBV7-9,TRBJ1-3,12,ASSRTSSGNTIY
TRBV7-2,TRBJ2-1,13,ASSPGASGYNEQF
TRBV15,TRBJ2-3,14,ATSREAGGSTDTQY
TRBV4-1,TRBJ2-3,12,ASSQGALDYTQY
TRBV9,TRBJ2-5,14,ASSVGASLPGETQY